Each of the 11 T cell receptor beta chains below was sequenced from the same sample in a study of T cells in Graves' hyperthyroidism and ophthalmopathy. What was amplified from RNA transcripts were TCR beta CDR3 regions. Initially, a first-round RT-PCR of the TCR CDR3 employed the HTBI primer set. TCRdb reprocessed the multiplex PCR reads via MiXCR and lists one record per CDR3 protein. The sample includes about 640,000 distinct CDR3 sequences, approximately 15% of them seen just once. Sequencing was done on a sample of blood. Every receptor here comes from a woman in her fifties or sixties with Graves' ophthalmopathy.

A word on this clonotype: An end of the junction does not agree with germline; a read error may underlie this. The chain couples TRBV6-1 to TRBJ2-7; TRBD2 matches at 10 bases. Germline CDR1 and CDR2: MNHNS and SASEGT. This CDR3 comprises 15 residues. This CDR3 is CASSIHGTSAYQQYF. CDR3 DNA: TGTGCCAGCAGCATACACGGGACTAGCGCCTACCAGCAGTACTTC.

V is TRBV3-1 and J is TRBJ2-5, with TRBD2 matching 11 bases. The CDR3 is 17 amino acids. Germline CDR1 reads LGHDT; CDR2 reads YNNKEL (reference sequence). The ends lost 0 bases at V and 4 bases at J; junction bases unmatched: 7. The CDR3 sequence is CASSQDGTSGPRETQYF. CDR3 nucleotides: TGTGCCAGCAGCCAAGATGGGACTAGCGGCCCTCGAGAGACCCAGTACTTC.

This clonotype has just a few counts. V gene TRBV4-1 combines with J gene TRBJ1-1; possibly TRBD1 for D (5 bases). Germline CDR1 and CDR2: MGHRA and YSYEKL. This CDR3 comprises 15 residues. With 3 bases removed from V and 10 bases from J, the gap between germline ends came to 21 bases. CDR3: CASSHLQRTSFGAFF. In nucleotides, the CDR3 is TGCGCCAGCAGCCACCTACAAAGGACATCCTTCGGAGCTTTCTTT.

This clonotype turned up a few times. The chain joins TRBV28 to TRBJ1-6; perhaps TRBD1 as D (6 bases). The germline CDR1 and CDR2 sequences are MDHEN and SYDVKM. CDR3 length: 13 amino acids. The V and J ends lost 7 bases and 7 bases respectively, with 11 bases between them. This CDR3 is CASKGQQNSPLHF. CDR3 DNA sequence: TGTGCCAGCAAAGGACAGCAGAATTCACCCCTCCACTTT.

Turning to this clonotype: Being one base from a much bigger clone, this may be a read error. CDR3 sequence reads: CASSPYDSGHGELLF. The CDR3 DNA sequence: TGTGCCAGCAGCCCGTACGACTCGGGGCACGGGGAGCTGCTTTTT. This rearrangement joins TRBV5-5 to TRBJ2-2; D possibly matches TRBD1 or TRBD2 (5 bases each). Germline loops: CDR1 SGHKS, CDR2 YYEKEE (reference sequence). The CDR3 length is 15 residues. Drawing the rest from reference TRBV5-5 and TRBJ2-2, the complete variable domain is DAGVTQSPTHLIKTRGQQVTLRCSPISGHKSVSWYQQVLGQGPQFIFQYYEKEERGRGNFPDRFSARQFPNYSSELNVNALLLGDSALYLCASSPYDSGHGELLFGEGSRLTVL.

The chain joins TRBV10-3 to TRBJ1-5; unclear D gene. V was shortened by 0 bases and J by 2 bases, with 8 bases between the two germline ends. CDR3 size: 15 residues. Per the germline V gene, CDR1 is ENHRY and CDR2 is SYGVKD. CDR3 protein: CAISESWGGNQPQHF. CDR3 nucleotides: TGTGCCATCAGTGAGTCCTGGGGTGGCAATCAGCCCCAGCATTTT.

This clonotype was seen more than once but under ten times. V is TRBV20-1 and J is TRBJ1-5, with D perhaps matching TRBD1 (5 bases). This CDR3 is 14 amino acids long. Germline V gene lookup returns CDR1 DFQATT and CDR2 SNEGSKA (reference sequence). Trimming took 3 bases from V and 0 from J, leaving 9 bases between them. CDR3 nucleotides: TGCAGTGCTAGGACAGTAGCTAGCAATCAGCCCCAGCATTTT. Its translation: CSARTVASNQPQHF.

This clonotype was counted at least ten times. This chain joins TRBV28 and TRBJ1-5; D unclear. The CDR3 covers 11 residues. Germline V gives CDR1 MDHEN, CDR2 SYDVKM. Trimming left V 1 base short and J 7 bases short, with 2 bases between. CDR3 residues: CASSLYQPQHF. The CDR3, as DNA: TGTGCCAGCAGTTTATACCAGCCCCAGCATTTT. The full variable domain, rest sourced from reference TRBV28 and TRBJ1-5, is DVKVTQSSRYLVKRTGEKVFLECVQDMDHENMFWYRQDPGLGLRLIYFSYDVKMKEKGDIPEGYSVSREKKERFSLILESASTNQTSMYLCASSLYQPQHFGDGTRLSIL.

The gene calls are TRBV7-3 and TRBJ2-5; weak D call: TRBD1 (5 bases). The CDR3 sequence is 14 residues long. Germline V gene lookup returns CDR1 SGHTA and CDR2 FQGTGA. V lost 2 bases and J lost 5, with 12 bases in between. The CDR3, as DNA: TGTGCCAGCAGCTTACTGGGTCAGGGTGAGACCCAGTACTTC. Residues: CASSLLGQGETQYF. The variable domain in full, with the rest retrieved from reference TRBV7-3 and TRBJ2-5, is GAGVSQTPSNKVTEKGKYVELRCDPISGHTALYWYRQSLGQGPEFLIYFQGTGAADDSGLPNDRFFAVRPEGSVSTLKIQRTERGDSAVYLCASSLLGQGETQYFGPGTRLLVL.

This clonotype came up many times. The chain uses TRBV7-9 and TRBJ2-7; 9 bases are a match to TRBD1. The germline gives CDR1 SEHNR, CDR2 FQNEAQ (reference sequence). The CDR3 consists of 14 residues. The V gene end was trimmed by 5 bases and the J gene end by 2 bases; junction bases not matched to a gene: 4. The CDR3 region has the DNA TGTGCCAGCAGCGAACGGGACAGGGCCTACGAGCAGTACTTC. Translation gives CASSERDRAYEQYF.

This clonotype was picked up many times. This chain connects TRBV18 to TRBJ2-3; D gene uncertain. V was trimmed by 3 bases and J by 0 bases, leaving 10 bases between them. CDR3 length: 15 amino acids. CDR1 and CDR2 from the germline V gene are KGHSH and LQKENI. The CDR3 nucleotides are TGTGCCAGCTCACCCTCCACAGCTAGCACAGATACGCAGTATTTT. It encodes CASSPSTASTDTQYF.